This TCR beta chain was recorded in a study of Graves' ophthalmopathy and Graves' hyperthyroidism. Across the study: Investigators collected peripheral blood at initial diagnosis, before any treatment was given. Findings of the study overall: Most thyroid clonotypes with frequency above 0.001 were detected in blood too.

Researchers turned away patients with other autoimmune diseases, uncontrolled infections, pregnancy or lactation. RNA transcripts yielded amplified TCR beta CDR3 regions. The first-round RT-PCR employed HTBI primers together with the Qiagen OneStep RT-PCR kit. A multiplex PCR was then performed as the second round. Each CDR3 protein gets one entry after TCRdb re-called the multiplex PCR reads with MiXCR. This sample carries under 350,000 distinct CDR3 sequences, roughly a sixth of them seen once, and the ten largest clones take around an eighth. J lost 4 bases, V lost 5 bases, and 3 bases had no gene match. CDR1 SGHAT and CDR2 FQNNGV come from the germline V gene. The CDR3 sequence is 16 residues long. This clonotype was observed at least ten times. Its antigen is unknown.

The material sequenced was peripheral blood. The receptor was derived from an adult man with Graves' ophthalmopathy. This chain connects TRBV11-2 to TRBJ2-2; 14 nucleotides line up with TRBD2. The CDR3 is CASSQTSGGGTGELFF. Written as DNA, the CDR3 is TGTGCCAGCAGCCAGACTAGCGGGGGGGGCACCGGGGAGCTGTTTTTT.